The 14 T cell receptor beta chains below were found in one sample sequenced in a study of T cells in Graves' hyperthyroidism and ophthalmopathy. Amplified TCR beta CDR3 regions came from RNA transcripts. HTBI primers were employed in a first-round RT-PCR of the TCR CDR3. One entry per CDR3 protein results from TCRdb running MiXCR on the multiplex PCR reads. The table has about 700,000 distinct CDR3 sequences, 13% to 15% seen once. The sequenced sample was blood. The source of these receptors is a young woman with Graves' hyperthyroidism.

On this clonotype: Given a much more abundant clone one base away, this may be a read error. This sequence joins TRBV27 and TRBJ2-1; 8 nucleotides match TRBD2. The DNA end is more similar to TRBJ2-7, so the J call may be wrong. Germline lookup yields CDR1 MNHEY and CDR2 SMNVEV (reference sequence). The CDR3 loop spans 16 amino acids. Written as DNA, the CDR3 is TGTGCCAGCAGTTTAACTAGCGGTGGCTCCTACAATGAGCAGTACTTC. Residues: CASSLTSGGSYNEQYF.

This clonotype has at least ten counts. V and J are TRBV6-1 and TRBJ2-2, with 12 bases matching TRBD2. The CDR3 has 16 residues. Germline CDR1 MNHNS, CDR2 SASEGT. The ends lost 6 bases at V and 7 bases at J; junction bases unmatched: 9. The CDR3, as DNA: TGTGCCAGCAGCTCCCTAGCGGGAGGGCCCGACGGGGAGCTGTTTTTT. Its protein is CASSSLAGGPDGELFF.

V is TRBV28 and J is TRBJ1-1; unclear D gene. Looked up from germline, CDR1 is MDHEN and CDR2 is SYDVKM. With 5 bases removed from V and 0 bases from J, the gap between germline ends came to 13 bases. The CDR3 is 15 residues long. The CDR3: CASSPLTLMNTEAFF. The CDR3 DNA is TGTGCCAGCAGTCCCCTCACCCTCATGAACACTGAAGCTTTCTTT.

This rearrangement joins TRBV14 to TRBJ2-7; 10 bases map to TRBD2. Looked up from germline, CDR1 is SGHDN and CDR2 is FVKESK. The CDR3 contains 18 residues. V trimming: 0 bases; J trimming: 2 bases; junction bases outside the gene matches: 10. The CDR3 here is CASSQEWGSGRTTYEQYF. DNA for the CDR3: TGTGCCAGCAGCCAAGAATGGGGTAGCGGGAGGACCACCTACGAGCAGTACTTC.

This clonotype was detected only a few times. V and J are TRBV27 and TRBJ2-1, with D maybe TRBD2 (5 bases). This CDR3 is built from 13 residues. V lost 3 bases and J 7 bases, leaving 10 bases between the germline ends. Germline V gives CDR1 MNHEY, CDR2 SMNVEV (reference sequence). CDR3 in DNA: TGTGCCAGCAGTTTGACTACGTGGAATGAGCAGTTCTTC. Translating it yields CASSLTTWNEQFF.

Only a few counts were recorded for this clonotype. The V gene is TRBV6-5, the J gene TRBJ1-5; D is unclear. CDR3 length: 14 amino acids. CDR1 and CDR2 (germline): MNHEY, SVGAGI. Deletions cut 0 bases from V and 4 bases from J, with 7 bases between. CDR3 residues: CASSYSDGNQPQHF. The CDR3 bases are TGTGCCAGCAGTTACTCGGACGGGAATCAGCCCCAGCATTTT.

The CDR3 loop reads CASSQPGQHQPQHF. The CDR3 nucleotides are TGCGCCAGCAGCCAACCCGGACAGCATCAGCCCCAGCATTTT. The chain has TRBV4-1 and TRBJ1-5; perhaps TRBD1 as D (6 bases). Deletions cut 2 bases from V and 5 bases from J, with 10 bases between. Germline CDR1 MGHRA, CDR2 YSYEKL. CDR3 length: 14 residues.

This clonotype was observed many times. The CDR3 nucleotides are TGCGCCAGCAGCTTGGTGCTAGCGAGCTACAATGAGCAGTTCTTC. Translated: CASSLVLASYNEQFF. The chain couples TRBV5-1 to TRBJ2-1; tentatively, D is TRBD2 (6 bases). CDR1 and CDR2 from the germline V gene are SGHRS and YFSETQ. The CDR3 length is 15 residues. V shed 0 bases and J shed 3 bases, with 10 bases lying between them. Drawing the rest from reference TRBV5-1 and TRBJ2-1, the complete variable domain is KAGVTQTPRYLIKTRGQQVTLSCSPISGHRSVSWYQQTPGQGLQFLFEYFSETQRNKGNFPGRFSGRQFSNSRSEMNVSTLELGDSALYLCASSLVLASYNEQFFGPGTRLTVL.

This clonotype occurred a few times. The rearrangement links TRBV19 to TRBJ2-5, with D perhaps TRBD1 or TRBD2 (5 bases each). Trimming pared 4 bases from V and 5 bases from J, leaving 17 bases between. The germline gives CDR1 LNHDA, CDR2 SQIVND (reference sequence). The CDR3 runs 15 residues. The CDR3 is CASSTPGPLGETQYF. CDR3 nucleotide sequence: TGTGCCAGTAGTACCCCGGGACCCTTAGGGGAGACCCAGTACTTC.

This chain joins TRBV28 and TRBJ1-5; D unresolved. The V end was cut by 2 bases, the J end by 0 bases, with 8 bases between. This CDR3 contains 15 residues. The germline CDR1 and CDR2 sequences are MDHEN and SYDVKM. CDR3 nucleotide sequence: TGTGCCAGCAGTTTACGACGGTTTAGCAATCAGCCCCAGCATTTT. This gives the protein CASSLRRFSNQPQHF.

This clonotype has more than one count but fewer than ten. The rearrangement joins TRBV6-9 to TRBJ2-1, with 11 bases identical to TRBD2. Germline loops: CDR1 MNHGY, CDR2 SVAAGI. With 3 bases clipped from V and 7 bases from J, the junction kept 5 bases outside the gene matches. The CDR3 runs 15 residues. The CDR3 bases are TGTGCCAGCAGTTACGCGGGACTAGCGGTAAATGAGCAGTTCTTC. Translating gives CASSYAGLAVNEQFF.

This clonotype has ten or more counts. The rearrangement joins TRBV18 to TRBJ1-5; no clear D. There are 14 residues in the CDR3. Germline CDR1 KGHSH, CDR2 LQKENI. Trimming took 2 bases from V and 6 from J, leaving 11 bases between them. In nucleotides, the CDR3 is TGTGCCAGCTCACCAGGGGAAGGTTCTCAGCCCCAGCATTTT. Its translation is CASSPGEGSQPQHF.

V gene TRBV28 combines with J gene TRBJ2-3; TRBD1 might be the D (7 bases). CDR3 length: 14 amino acids. Trimming took 2 bases from V and 6 from J, leaving 12 bases between them. From germline, CDR1 is MDHEN and CDR2 SYDVKM. The CDR3, as DNA: TGTGCCAGCAGTTTAGGAGGGACAGCTGATACGCAGTATTTT. Protein product: CASSLGGTADTQYF.

This clonotype was counted between two and nine times. The rearrangement joins TRBV10-3 to TRBJ1-1; no firm D call. The V end was cut by 6 bases, the J end by 10 bases, with 21 bases between. The germline V gene has CDR1 ENHRY and CDR2 SYGVKD. The CDR3 spans 14 residues. CDR3 sequence (DNA): TGTGCCATCAGACCGGGCGAAGTCCCCAAGGGAGCTTTCTTT. Protein product: CAIRPGEVPKGAFF.